This T cell receptor beta chain was recorded in a study of T cell changes during pregnancy in multiple sclerosis. Measured with immunoSEQ multiplex PCR; TCRdb has only the in-frame clones, and not every one. The sample consists of about 79,000 clones, around 93% of them appearing once. Per the germline V gene, CDR1 is SGHVS and CDR2 is FNYEAQ. There are 14 residues in the CDR3. V lost 1 base and J 6 bases, leaving 13 bases between the germline ends. The V gene is TRBV7-6, the J gene TRBJ2-7; tentative D call: TRBD2 (6 bases). The receptor comes from a female donor in good health, enrolled as a control in a pregnancy study. Source: peripheral blood, taken in the second trimester of pregnancy. CDR3 nucleotide sequence: TGTGCCAGCAGCTTAGAGGTCCTGGGGGGCGAGCAGTACTTC. Amino acid sequence: CASSLEVLGGEQYF.